The clone carrying this T cell receptor (beta chain) was counted at least ten times. Deletions cut 2 bases from V and 3 bases from J, with 5 bases between. The CDR3 has 13 amino acids. Per the germline V gene, CDR1 is SGHRS and CDR2 is YFSETQ. Time point defined: persistent/refractory GD, antithyroid drugs over 5 years with positive TRAb. Generation of the TCR library employed RNA extracted from PBMCs. The sample belongs to a study of regulatory T cells in long-lasting Graves disease. Construction of TCR beta libraries relied on iRepertoire HTBI primers and on Arm-PCR targeting CDR3 regions. TCRdb recomputed calls from the multiplex PCR reads with MiXCR, one row per CDR3 protein. The data show about 430,000 distinct CDR3 sequences, around 23% seen once.

The sequence was collected from a female donor with Graves disease. V and J are TRBV5-1 and TRBJ2-2; D ambiguous. Sequenced here: peripheral blood mononuclear cells (PBMCs), sampled when the disease was refractory, from a patient treated with antithyroid drugs. CDR3 region: CASSFEDTGELFF. CDR3 DNA: TGCGCCAGCAGCTTTGAGGACACCGGGGAGCTGTTTTTT.